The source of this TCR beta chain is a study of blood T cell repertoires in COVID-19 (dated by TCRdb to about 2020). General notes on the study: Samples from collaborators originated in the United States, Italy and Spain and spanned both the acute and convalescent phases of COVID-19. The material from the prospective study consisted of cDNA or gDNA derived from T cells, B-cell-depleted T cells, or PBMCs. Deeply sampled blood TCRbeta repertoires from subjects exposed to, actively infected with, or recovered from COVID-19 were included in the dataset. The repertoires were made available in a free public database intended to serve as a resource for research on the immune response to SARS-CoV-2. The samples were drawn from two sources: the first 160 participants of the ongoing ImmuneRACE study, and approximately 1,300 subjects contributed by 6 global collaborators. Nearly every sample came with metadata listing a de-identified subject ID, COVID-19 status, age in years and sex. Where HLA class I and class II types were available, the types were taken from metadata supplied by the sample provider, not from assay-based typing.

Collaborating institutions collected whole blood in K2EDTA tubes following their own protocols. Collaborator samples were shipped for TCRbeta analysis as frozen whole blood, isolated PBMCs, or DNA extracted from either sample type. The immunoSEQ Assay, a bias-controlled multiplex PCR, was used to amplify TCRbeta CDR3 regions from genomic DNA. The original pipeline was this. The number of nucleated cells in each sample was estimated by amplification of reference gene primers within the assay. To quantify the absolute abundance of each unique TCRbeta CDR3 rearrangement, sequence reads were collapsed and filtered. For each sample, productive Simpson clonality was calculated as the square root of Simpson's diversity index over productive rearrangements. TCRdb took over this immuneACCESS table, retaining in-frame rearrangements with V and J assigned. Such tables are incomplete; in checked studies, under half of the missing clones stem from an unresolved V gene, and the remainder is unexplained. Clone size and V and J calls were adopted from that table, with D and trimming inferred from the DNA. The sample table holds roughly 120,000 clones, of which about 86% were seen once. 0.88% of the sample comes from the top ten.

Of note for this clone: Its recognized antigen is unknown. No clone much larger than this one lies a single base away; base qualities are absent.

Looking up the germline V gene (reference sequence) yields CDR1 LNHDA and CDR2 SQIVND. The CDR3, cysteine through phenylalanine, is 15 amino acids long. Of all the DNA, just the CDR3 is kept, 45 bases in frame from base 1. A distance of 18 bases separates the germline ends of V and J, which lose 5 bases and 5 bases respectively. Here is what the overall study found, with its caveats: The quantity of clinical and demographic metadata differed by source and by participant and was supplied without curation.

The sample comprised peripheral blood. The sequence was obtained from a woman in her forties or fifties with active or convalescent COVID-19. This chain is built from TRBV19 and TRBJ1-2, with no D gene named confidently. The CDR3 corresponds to CASSYLEGATYGYTF. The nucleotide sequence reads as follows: TGTGCCAGTAGTTACCTCGAGGGAGCCACGTATGGCTACACCTTC.